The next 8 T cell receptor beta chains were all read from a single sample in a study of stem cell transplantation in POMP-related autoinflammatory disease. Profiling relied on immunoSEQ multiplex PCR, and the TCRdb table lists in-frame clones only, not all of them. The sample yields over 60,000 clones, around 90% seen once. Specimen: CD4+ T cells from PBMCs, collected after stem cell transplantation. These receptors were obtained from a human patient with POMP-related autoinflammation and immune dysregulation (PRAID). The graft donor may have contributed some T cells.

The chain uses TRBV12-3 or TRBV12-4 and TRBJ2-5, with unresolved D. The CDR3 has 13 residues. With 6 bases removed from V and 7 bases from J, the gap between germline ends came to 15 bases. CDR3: CASRTAPGLTQYF. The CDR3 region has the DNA TGTGCCAGCAGGACCGCCCCGGGTTTGACCCAGTACTTC.

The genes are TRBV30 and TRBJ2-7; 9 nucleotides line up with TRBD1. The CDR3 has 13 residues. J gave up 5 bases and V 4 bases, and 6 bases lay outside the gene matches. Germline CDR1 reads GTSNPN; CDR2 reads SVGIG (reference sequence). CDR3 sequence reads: CAWTRRTGDEQYF. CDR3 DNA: TGTGCCTGGACCAGACGGACAGGGGACGAGCAGTACTTC.

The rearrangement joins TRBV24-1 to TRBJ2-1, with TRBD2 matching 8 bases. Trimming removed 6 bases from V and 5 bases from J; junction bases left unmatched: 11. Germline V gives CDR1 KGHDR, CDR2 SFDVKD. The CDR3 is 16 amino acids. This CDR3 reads CATSWGRTSRNNEQFF. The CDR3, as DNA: TGTGCCACCAGTTGGGGGCGGACTAGCCGGAACAATGAGCAGTTCTTC.

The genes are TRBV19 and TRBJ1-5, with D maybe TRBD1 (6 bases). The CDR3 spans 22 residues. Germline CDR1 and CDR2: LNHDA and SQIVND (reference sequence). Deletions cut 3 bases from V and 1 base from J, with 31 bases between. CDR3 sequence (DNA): TGTGCCAGTAGTATGGCGTGGTGGAAACGGCCCACGGGGGGACACAGCAATCAGCCCCAGCATTTT. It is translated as CASSMAWWKRPTGGHSNQPQHF.

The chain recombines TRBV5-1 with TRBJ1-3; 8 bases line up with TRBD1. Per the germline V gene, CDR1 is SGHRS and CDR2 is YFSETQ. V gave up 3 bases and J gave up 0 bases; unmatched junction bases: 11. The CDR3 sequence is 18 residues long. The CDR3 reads CASSWTGTGLNSGNTIYF. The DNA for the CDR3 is TGCGCCAGCAGCTGGACAGGGACGGGTTTAAACTCTGGAAACACCATATATTTT.

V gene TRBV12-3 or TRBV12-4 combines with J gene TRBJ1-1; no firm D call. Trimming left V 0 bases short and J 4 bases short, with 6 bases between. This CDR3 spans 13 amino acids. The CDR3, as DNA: TGTGCCAGCAGTTTAGCGGAGTCCACTGAAGCTTTCTTT. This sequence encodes CASSLAESTEAFF.

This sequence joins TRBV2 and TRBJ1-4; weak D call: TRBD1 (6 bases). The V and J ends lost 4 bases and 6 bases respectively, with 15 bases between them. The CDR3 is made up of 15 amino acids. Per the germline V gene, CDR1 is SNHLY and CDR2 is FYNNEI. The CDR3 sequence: CASSADRPPYEKLFF. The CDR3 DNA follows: TGTGCCAGCAGTGCAGACAGGCCCCCTTATGAAAAACTGTTTTTT.

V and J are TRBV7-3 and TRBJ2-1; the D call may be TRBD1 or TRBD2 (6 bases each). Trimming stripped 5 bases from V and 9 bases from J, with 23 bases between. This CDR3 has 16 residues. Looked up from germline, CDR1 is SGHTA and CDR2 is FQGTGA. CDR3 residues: CASSTEGGSAFTEQFF. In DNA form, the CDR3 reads TGTGCCAGCAGCACCGAAGGGGGGAGTGCGTTCACTGAGCAGTTCTTC.